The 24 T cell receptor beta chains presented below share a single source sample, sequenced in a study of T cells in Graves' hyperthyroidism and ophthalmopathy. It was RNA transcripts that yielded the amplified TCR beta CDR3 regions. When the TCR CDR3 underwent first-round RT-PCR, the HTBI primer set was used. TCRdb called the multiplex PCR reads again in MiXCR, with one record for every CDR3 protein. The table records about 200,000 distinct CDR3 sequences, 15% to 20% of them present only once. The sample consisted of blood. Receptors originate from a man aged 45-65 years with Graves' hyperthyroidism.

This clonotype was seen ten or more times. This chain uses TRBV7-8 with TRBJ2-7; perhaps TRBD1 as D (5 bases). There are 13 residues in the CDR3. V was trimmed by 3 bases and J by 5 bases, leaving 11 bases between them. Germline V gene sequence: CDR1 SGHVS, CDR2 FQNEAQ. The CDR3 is CASSFGHFDEQYF. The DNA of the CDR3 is TGTGCCAGCAGCTTCGGACATTTCGACGAGCAGTACTTC.

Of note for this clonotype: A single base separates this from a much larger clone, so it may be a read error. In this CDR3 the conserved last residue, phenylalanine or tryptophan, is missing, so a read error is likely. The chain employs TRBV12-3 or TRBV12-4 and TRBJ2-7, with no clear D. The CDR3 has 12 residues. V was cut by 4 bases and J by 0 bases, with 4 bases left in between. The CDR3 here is CASSSRSYEQYL. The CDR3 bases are TGTGCCAGCAGTTCCCGCTCCTACGAGCAGTACCTC.

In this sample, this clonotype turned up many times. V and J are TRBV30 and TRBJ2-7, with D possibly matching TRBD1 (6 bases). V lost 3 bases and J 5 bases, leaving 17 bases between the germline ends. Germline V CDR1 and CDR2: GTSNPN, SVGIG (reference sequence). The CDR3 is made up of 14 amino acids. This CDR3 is CAWRGAGAYDEQYF. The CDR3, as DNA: TGTGCCTGGAGAGGGGCAGGGGCATATGACGAGCAGTACTTC.

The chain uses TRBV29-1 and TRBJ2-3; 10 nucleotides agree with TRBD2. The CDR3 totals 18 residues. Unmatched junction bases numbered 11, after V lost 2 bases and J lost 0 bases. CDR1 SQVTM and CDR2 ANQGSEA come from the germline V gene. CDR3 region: CSVEWASGSMGSTDTQYF. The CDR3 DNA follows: TGCAGCGTTGAATGGGCTAGCGGGAGTATGGGAAGCACAGATACGCAGTATTTT.

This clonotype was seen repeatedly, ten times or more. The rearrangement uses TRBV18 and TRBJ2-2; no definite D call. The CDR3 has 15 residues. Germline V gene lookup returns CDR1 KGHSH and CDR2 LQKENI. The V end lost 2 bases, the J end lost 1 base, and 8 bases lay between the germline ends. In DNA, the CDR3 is TGTGCCAGCTCACCATCGCCCGGGAACACCGGGGAGCTGTTTTTT. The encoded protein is CASSPSPGNTGELFF. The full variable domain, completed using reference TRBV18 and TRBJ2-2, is NAGVMQNPRHLVRRRGQEARLRCSPMKGHSHVYWYRQLPEEGLKFMVYLQKENIIDESGMPKERFSAEFPKEGPSILRIQQVVRGDSAAYFCASSPSPGNTGELFFGEGSRLTVL.

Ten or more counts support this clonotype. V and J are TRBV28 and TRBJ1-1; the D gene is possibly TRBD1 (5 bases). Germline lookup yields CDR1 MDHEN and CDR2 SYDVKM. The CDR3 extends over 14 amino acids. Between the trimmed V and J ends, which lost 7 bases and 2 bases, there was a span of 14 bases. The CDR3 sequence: CASTLDKPNTEAFF. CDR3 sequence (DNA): TGTGCCAGCACCTTGGACAAACCAAACACTGAAGCTTTCTTT.

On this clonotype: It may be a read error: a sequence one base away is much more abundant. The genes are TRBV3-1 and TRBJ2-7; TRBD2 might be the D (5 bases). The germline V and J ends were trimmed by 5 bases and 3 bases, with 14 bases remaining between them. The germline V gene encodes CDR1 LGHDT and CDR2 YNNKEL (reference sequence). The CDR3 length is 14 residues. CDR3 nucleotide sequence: TGTGCCAGCAGCGCGGGCCTTTGGGGCTACGAGCAGTACTTC. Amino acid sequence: CASSAGLWGYEQYF.

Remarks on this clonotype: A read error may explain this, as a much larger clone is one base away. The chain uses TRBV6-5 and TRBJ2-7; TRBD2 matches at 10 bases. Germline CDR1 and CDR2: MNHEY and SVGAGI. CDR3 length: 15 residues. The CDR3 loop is CAGSYGLAAPYEQYF. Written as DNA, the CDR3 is TGTGCCGGCAGTTACGGACTAGCGGCCCCCTACGAGCAGTACTTC.

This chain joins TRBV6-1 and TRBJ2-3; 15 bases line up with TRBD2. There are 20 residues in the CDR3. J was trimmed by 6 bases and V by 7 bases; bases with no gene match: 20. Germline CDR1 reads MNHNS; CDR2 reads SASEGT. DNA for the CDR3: TGTGCCAGCATGACCTGGAGACCGGGACTAGCGGGAGGTTTGGGGGATACGCAGTATTTT. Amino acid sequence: CASMTWRPGLAGGLGDTQYF.

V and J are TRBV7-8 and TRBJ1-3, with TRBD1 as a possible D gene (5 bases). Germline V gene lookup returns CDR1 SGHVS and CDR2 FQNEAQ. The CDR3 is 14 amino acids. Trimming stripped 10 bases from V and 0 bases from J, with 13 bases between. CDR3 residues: CATRATNSGNTIYF. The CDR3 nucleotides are TGTGCCACCAGGGCCACTAACTCTGGAAACACCATATATTTT.

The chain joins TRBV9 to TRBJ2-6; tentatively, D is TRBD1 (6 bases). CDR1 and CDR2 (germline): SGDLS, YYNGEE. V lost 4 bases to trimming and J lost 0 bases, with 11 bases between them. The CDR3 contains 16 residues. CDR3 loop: CASSLRGYSGANVLTF. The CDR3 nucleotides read TGTGCCAGCAGCTTAAGGGGGTACTCTGGGGCCAACGTCCTGACTTTC.

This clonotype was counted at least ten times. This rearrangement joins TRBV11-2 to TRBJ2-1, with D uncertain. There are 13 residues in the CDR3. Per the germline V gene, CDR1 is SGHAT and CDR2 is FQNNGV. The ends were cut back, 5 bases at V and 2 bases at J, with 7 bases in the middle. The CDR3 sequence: CASSLLPYNEQFF. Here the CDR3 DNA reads TGTGCCAGCAGCCTCCTCCCCTACAATGAGCAGTTCTTC.

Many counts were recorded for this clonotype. In nucleotides, the CDR3 is TGCAGTGCCCGGGCACCCCTAAACTCCTACAATGAGCAGTTCTTC. The encoded protein is CSARAPLNSYNEQFF. V usage is TRBV20-1 and J usage is TRBJ2-1, with no clear D. Germline loops: CDR1 DFQATT, CDR2 SNEGSKA (reference sequence). Trimming left V 6 bases short and J 0 bases short, with 15 bases between. The CDR3 runs 15 residues.

CDR3 sequence: CASSPMGPRQPIVQTNYGYTF. For the CDR3, the DNA is TGTGCCAGCAGCCCCATGGGGCCGAGACAACCCATAGTCCAAACGAACTATGGCTACACCTTC. V usage is TRBV7-8 and J usage is TRBJ1-2; D possibly corresponds to TRBD1 (5 bases). In germline, CDR1 is SGHVS, CDR2 FQNEAQ. This CDR3 has 21 residues. V shed 5 bases and J shed 2 bases, with 33 bases lying between them.

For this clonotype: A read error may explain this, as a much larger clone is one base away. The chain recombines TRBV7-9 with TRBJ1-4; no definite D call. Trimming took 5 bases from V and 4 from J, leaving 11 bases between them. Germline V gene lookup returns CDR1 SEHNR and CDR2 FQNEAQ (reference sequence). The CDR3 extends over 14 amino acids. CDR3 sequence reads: CASSLPGVNEKLFF. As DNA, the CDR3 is TGTGCCAGCAGCCTTCCCGGAGTTAATGAAAAACTGTTTTTT.

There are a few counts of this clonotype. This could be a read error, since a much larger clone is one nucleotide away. This chain's CDR3 is CASSPSGLYQETRYF. CDR3 DNA: TGTGCCAGCTCACCGAGCGGACTGTACCAAGAGACCCGGTACTTC. The V and J genes are TRBV18 and TRBJ2-5, with D possibly TRBD2 on 5 matching bases. Looked up from germline, CDR1 is KGHSH and CDR2 is LQKENI. This CDR3 is built from 15 residues.

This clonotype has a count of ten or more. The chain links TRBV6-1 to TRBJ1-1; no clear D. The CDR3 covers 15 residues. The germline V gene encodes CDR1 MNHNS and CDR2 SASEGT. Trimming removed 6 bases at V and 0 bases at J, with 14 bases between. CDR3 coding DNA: TGTGCCAGCAGCGATATAGGACGGTTGAACACTGAAGCTTTCTTT. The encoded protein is CASSDIGRLNTEAFF.

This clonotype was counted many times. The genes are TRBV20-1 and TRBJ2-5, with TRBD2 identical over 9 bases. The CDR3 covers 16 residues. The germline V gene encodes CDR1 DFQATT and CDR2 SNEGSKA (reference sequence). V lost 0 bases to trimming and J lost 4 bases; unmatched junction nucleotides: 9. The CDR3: CSARDYLAGPGETQYF. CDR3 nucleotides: TGCAGTGCTAGAGACTATCTAGCGGGACCAGGAGAGACCCAGTACTTC.

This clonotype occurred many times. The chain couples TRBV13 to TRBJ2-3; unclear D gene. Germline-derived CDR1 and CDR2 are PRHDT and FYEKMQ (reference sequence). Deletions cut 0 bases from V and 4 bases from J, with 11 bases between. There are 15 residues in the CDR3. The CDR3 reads CASSLGWASSDTQYF. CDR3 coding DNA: TGTGCCAGCAGCTTAGGATGGGCGAGTTCAGATACGCAGTATTTT.

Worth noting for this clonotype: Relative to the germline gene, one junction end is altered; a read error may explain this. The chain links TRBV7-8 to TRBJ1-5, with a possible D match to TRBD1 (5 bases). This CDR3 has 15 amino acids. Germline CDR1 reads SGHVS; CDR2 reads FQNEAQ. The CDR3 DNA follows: TGTGCCAGCAGCTTAGTAGGTTCAGGGAATCGGCCCCAGCATTTT. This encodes CASSLVGSGNRPQHF.

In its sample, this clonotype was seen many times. The CDR3 protein is CASAVSSNQPQHF. The CDR3 nucleotides read TGTGCCAGTGCAGTTTCCAGCAATCAGCCCCAGCATTTT. J is TRBJ1-5 and V is TRBV12-3 or TRBV12-4; D not certain. Trimming stripped 9 bases from V and 1 base from J, with 10 bases between. The CDR3 sequence is 13 residues long.

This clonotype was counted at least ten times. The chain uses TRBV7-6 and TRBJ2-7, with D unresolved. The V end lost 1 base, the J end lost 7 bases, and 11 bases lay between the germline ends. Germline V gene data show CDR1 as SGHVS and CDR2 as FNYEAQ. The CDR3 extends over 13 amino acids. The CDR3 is CASSLVGSREQYF. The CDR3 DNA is TGTGCCAGCAGCTTAGTTGGGTCGAGGGAGCAGTACTTC. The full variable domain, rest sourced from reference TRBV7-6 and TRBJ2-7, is GAGVSQSPRYKVTKRGQDVALRCDPISGHVSLYWYRQALGQGPEFLTYFNYEAQQDKSGLPNDRFSAERPEGSISTLTIQRTEQRDSAMYRCASSLVGSREQYFGPGTRLTVT.

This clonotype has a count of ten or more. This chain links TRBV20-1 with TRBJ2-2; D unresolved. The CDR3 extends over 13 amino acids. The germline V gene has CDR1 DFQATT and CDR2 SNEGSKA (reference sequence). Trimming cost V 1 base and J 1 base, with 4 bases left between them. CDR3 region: CSARARNTGELFF. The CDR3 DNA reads TGCAGTGCTAGAGCTCGGAACACCGGGGAGCTGTTTTTT.

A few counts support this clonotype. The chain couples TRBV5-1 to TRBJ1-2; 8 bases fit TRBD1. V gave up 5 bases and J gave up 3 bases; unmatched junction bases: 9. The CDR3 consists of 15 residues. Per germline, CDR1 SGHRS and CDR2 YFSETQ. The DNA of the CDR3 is TGCGCCAGCAGACCCCGACAGGGGCGGGACTATGGCTACACCTTC. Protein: CASRPRQGRDYGYTF.